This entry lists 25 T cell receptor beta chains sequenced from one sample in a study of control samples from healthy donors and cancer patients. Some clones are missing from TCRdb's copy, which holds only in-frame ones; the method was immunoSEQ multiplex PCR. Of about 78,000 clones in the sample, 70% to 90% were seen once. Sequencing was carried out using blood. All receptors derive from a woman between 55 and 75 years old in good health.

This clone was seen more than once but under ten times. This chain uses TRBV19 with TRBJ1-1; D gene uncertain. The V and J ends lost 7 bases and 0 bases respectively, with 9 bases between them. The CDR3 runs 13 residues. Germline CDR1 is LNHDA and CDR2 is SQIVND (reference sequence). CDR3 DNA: TGTGCCAGTACAGGCAGAGTGAACACTGAAGCTTTCTTT. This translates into CASTGRVNTEAFF. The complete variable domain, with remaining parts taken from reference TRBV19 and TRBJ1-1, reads DGGITQSPKYLFRKEGQNVTLSCEQNLNHDAMYWYRQDPGQGLRLIYYSQIVNDFQKGDIAEGYSVSREKKESFPLTVTSAQKNPTAFYLCASTGRVNTEAFFGQGTRLTVV.

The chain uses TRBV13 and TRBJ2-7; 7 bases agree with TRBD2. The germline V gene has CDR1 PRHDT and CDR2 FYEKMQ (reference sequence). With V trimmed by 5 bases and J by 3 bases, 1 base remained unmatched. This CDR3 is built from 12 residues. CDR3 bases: TGTGCCAGCAGCAAGCGGGACTACGAGCAGTACTTC. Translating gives CASSKRDYEQYF.

In DNA, the CDR3 is TGTGCCAGCAGTTTTTCGACATTTAACTATGGCTACACCTTC. Its protein product is CASSFSTFNYGYTF. The chain couples TRBV28 to TRBJ1-2; D unclear. Trimming took off 3 bases at V and 1 base at J, with 9 bases between the two ends. Germline-derived CDR1 and CDR2 are MDHEN and SYDVKM. The CDR3 runs to 14 residues.

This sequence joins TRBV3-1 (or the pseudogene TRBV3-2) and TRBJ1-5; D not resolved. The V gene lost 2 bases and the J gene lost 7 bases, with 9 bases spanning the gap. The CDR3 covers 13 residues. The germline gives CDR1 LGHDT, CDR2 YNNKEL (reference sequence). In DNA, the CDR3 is TGTGCCAGCAGCCAAAGTGATGGGCAGCCCCAGCATTTT. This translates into CASSQSDGQPQHF.

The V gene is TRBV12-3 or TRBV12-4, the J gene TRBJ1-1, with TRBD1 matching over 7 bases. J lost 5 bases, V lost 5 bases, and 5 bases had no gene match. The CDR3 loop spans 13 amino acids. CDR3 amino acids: CASSTTGRTEAFF. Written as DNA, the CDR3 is TGTGCCAGCAGTACGACAGGGAGGACTGAAGCTTTCTTT.

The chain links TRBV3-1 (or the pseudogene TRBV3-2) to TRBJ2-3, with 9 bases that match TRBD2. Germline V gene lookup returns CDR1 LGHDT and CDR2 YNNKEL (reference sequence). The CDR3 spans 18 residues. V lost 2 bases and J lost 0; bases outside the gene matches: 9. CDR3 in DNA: TGTGCCAGCAGCCAATATTTAGCGGGGGCCTCTAGCACAGATACGCAGTATTTT. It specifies CASSQYLAGASSTDTQYF.

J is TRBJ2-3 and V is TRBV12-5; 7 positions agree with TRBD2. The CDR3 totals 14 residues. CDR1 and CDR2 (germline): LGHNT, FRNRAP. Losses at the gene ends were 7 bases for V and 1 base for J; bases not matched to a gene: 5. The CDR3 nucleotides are TGTGCTAGTGCACGGGGGGTAGGCACAGATACGCAGTATTTT. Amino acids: CASARGVGTDTQYF.

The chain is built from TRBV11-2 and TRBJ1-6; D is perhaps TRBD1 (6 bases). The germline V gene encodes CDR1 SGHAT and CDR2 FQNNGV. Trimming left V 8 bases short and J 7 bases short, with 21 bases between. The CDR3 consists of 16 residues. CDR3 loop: CASRTIRGRENSPLHF. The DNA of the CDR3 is TGTGCCAGCCGGACCATCAGGGGAAGGGAAAATTCACCCCTCCACTTT.

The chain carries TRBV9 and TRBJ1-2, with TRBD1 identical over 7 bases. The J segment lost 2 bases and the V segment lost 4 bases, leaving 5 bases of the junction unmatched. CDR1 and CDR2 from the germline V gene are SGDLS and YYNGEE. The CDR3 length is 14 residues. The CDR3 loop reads CASSRDSENYGYTF. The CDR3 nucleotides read TGTGCCAGCAGCCGGGACAGTGAAAACTATGGCTACACCTTC.

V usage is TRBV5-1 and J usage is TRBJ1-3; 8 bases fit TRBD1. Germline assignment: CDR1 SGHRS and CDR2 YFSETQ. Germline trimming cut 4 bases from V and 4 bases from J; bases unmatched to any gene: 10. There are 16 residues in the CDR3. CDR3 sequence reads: CASSPQGAREGNTIYF. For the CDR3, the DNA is TGCGCCAGCAGCCCTCAGGGGGCGCGAGAAGGAAACACCATATATTTT.

CDR3 residues: CASSPRHTSSYEQYF. In nucleotides, the CDR3 is TGTGCCAGCAGTCCCCGACATACGAGCTCCTACGAGCAGTACTTC. J is TRBJ2-7 and V is TRBV27; D not resolved. Looked up from germline, CDR1 is MNHEY and CDR2 is SMNVEV (reference sequence). V shed 5 bases and J shed 0 bases, with 14 bases lying between them. This CDR3 is built from 15 residues.

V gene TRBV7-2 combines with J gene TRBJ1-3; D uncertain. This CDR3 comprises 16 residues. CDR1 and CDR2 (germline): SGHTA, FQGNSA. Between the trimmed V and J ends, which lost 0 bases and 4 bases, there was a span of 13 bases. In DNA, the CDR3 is TGTGCCAGCAGCTTAGCGTTCTTGGCGTCGGGAAACACCATATATTTT. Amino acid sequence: CASSLAFLASGNTIYF.

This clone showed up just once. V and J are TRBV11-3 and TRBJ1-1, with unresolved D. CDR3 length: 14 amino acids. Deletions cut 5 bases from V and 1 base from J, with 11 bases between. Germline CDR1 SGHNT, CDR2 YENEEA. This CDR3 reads CASSPVNRNTEAFF. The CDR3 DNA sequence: TGTGCCAGCAGCCCTGTCAATAGGAACACTGAAGCTTTCTTT.

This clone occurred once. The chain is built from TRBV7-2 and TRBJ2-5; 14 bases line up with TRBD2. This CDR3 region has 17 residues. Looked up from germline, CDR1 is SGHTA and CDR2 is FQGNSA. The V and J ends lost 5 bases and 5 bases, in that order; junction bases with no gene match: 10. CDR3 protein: CASSPRTSGRLVETQYF. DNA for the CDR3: TGTGCCAGCAGCCCACGGACTAGCGGGAGGTTAGTCGAGACCCAGTACTTC.

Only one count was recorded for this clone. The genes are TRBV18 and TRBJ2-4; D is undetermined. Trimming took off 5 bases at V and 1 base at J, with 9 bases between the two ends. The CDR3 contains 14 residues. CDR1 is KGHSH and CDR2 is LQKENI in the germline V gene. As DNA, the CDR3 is TGTGCCAGCTCAGAGTTGGCTGCCAAAAACATTCAGTACTTC. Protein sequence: CASSELAAKNIQYF.

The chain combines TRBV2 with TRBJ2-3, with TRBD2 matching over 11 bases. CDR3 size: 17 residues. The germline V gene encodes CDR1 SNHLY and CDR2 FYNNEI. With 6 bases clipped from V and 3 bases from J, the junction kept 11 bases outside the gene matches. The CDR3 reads CASSEGLAGGGTDTQYF. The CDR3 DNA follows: TGTGCCAGCAGCGAGGGCCTAGCGGGAGGAGGGACAGATACGCAGTATTTT.

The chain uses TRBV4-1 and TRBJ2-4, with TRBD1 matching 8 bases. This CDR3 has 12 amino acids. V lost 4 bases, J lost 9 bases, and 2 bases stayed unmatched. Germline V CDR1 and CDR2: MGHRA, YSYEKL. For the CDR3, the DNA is TGCGCCAGCAGCCTTGGGACAGGCATTCAGTACTTC. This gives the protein CASSLGTGIQYF.

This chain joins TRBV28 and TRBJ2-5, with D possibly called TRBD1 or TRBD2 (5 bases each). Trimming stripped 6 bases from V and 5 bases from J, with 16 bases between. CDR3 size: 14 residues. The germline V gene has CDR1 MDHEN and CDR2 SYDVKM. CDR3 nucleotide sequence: TGTGCCAGCAGCTCCCTGGGGGTGAGGGAGACCCAGTACTTC. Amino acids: CASSSLGVRETQYF.

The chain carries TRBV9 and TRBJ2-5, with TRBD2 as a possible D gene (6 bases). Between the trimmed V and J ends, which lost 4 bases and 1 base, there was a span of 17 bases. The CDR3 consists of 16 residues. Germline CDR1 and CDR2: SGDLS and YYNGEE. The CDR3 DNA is TGTGCCAGCAGCCCCGGAGTTGGGACTGCCCAAGAGACCCAGTACTTC. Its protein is CASSPGVGTAQETQYF.

The CDR3 coding sequence is TGTGCCAGCAGTTCCCAACAGCGGAACACAGATACGCAGTATTTT. Protein product: CASSSQQRNTDTQYF. The chain joins TRBV28 to TRBJ2-3, with D tentatively TRBD2 (5 bases). Trimming stripped 4 bases from V and 2 bases from J, with 13 bases between. CDR3 size: 15 residues. The V gene's germline CDR1 is MDHEN and CDR2 SYDVKM.

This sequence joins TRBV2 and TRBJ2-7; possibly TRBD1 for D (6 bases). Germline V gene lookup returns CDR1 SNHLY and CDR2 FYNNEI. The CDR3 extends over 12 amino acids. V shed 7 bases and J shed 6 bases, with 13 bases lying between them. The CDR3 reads CASNRVPGEQYF. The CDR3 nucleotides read TGTGCCAGCAACAGGGTTCCAGGCGAGCAGTACTTC.

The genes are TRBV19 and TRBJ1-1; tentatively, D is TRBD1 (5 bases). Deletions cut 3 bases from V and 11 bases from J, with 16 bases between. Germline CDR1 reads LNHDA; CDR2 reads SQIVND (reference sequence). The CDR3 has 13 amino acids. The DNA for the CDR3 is TGTGCCAGTAGTATTAAAAGAGGGACGTGGGCTTTCTTT. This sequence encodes CASSIKRGTWAFF.

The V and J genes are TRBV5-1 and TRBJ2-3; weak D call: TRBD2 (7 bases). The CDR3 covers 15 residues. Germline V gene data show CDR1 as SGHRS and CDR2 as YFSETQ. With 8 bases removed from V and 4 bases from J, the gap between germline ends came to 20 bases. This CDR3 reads CASHLVGEGADTQYF. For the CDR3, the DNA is TGCGCCAGTCATCTCGTAGGGGAGGGGGCAGATACGCAGTATTTT.

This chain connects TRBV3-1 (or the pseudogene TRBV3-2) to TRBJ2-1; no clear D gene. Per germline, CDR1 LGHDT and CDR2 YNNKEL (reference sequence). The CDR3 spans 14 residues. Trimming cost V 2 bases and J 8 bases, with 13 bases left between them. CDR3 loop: CASSQSSGLDEQFF. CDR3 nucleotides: TGTGCCAGCAGCCAAAGCTCGGGCTTGGATGAGCAGTTCTTC.

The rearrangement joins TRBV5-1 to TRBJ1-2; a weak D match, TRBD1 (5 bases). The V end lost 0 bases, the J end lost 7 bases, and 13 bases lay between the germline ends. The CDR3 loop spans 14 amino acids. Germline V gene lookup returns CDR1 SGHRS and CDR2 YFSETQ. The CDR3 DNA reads TGCGCCAGCAGCTTGGCTTCGGGGGAGGGTGGCTACACCTTC. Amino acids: CASSLASGEGGYTF.